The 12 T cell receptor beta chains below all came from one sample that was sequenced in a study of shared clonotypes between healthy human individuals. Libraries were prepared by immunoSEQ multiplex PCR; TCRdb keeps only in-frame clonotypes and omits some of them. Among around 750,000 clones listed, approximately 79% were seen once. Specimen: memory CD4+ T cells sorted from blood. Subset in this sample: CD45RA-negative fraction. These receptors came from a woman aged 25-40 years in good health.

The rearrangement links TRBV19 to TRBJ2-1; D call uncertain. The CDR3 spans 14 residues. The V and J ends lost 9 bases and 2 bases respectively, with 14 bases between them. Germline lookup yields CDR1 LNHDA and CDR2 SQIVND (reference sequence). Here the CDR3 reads CASQAIEPYNEQFF. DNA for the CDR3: TGTGCCAGCCAGGCTATAGAACCCTACAATGAGCAGTTCTTC.

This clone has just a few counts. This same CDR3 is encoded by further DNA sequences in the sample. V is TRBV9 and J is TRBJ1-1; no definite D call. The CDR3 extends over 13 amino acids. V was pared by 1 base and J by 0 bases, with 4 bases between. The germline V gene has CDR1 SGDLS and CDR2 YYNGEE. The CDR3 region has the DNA TGTGCCAGCAGCGTAAACATGAACACTGAAGCTTTCTTT. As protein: CASSVNMNTEAFF.

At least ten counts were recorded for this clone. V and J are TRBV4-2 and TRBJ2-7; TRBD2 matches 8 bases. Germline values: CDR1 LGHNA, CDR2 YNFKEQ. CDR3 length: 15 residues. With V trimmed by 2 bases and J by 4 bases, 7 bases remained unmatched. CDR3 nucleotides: TGTGCCAGCAGCCAATCGGGACTAGAGATGTACGAGCAGTACTTC. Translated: CASSQSGLEMYEQYF.

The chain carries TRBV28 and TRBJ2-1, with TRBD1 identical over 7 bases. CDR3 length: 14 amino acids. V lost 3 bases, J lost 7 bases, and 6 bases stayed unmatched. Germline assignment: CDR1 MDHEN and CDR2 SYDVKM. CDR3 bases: TGTGCCAGCAGTTTTTCACAGGGGATAAATGAGCAGTTCTTC. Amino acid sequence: CASSFSQGINEQFF.

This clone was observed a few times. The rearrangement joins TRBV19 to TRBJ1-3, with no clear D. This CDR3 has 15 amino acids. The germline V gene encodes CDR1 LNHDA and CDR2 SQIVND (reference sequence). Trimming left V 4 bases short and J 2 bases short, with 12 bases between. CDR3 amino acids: CASSTFSQAGNTIYF. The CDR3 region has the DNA TGTGCCAGTAGTACTTTCTCGCAGGCTGGAAACACCATATATTTT.

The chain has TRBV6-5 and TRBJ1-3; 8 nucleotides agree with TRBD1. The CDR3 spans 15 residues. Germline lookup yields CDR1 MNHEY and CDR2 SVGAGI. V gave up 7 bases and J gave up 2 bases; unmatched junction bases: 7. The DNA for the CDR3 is TGTGCCAGCAAAGTACAGGGGGACGCTGGAAACACCATATATTTT. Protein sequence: CASKVQGDAGNTIYF.

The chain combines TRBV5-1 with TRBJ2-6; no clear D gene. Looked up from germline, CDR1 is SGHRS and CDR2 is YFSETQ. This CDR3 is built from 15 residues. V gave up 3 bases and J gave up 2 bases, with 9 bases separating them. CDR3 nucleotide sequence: TGCGCCAGCAGCTGGGATTCGCCTGGGGCCAACGTCCTGACTTTC. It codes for CASSWDSPGANVLTF.

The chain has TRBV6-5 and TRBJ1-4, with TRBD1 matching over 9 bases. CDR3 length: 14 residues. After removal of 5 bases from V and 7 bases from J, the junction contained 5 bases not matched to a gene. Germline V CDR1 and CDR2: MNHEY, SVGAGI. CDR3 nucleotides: TGTGCCAGCAGTCCGAGGGACAGGGCTGAAAAACTGTTTTTT. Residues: CASSPRDRAEKLFF.

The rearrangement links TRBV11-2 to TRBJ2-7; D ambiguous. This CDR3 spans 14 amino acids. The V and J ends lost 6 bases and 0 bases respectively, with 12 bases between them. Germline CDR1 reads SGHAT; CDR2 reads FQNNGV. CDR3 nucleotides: TGTGCCAGCAGGCATAAACTGTCCTCCTACGAGCAGTACTTC. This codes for CASRHKLSSYEQYF.

The CDR3 nucleotides read TGTGCCAGCAGTTTATGGGGGGGCCTCGGGCTGTTTTTT. Encoded protein: CASSLWGGLGLFF. The chain uses TRBV28 and TRBJ1-4, with D perhaps TRBD1 (6 bases). Germline-derived CDR1 and CDR2 are MDHEN and SYDVKM. V was pared by 0 bases and J by 14 bases, with 13 bases between. The CDR3 contains 13 residues.

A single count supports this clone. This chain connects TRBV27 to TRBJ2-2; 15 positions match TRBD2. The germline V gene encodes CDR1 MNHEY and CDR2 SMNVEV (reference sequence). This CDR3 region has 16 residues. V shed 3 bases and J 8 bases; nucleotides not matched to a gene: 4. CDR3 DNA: TGTGCCAGCAGTTTCCAGGGACTAGCGGGAGGAGGGGAGCTGTTTTTT. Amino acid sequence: CASSFQGLAGGGELFF.

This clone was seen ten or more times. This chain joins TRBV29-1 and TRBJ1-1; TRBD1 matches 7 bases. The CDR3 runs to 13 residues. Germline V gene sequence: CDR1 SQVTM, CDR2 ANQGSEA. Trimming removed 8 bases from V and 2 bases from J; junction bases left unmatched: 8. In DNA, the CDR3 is TGCAGCACATTCAGGGGGGACAACACTGAAGCTTTCTTT. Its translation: CSTFRGDNTEAFF.